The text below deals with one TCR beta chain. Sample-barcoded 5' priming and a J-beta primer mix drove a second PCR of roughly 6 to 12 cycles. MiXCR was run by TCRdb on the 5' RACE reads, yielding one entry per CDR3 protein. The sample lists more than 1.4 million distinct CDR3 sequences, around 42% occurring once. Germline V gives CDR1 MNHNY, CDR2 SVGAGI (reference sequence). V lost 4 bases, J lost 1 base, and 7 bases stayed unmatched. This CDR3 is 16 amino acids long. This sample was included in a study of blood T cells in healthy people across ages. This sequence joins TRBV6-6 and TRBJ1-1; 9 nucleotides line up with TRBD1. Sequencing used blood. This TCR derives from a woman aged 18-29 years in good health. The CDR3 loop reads CASSSLGQGPNTEAFF. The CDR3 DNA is TGTGCCAGCAGTTCTTTAGGACAGGGGCCGAACACTGAAGCTTTCTTT.